This TCR beta chain was sequenced for a study of human T cells and chemical hapten exposure. Study-wide findings and caveats: DPC sensitization left the count of TCRs above 1 in 1000 unchanged.

As to this clonotype: The antigen is undetermined.

Indicated time point: patch test 1, 2 weeks after DPC sensitization. Noted treatment: therapeutic diphenylcyclopropenone sensitization with weekly scalp DPC. Blood draws came first, before each patch test. Total RNA was extracted from unfractionated whole blood. The germline V gene encodes CDR1 LGHDT and CDR2 YNNKEL (reference sequence). The CDR3 totals 14 residues. Trimming removed 1 base at V and 0 bases at J, with 7 bases between. The study used a library that attached unique molecular identifiers to individual cDNA molecules. Using its own MiXCR run on the RACE reads, TCRdb lists one record per CDR3 protein. The data show roughly 200,000 distinct CDR3 sequences, around 20% seen once.

Material: whole blood, obtained in connection with sensitization to the hapten diphenylcyclopropenone (DPC). The receptor was isolated from a woman aged 45-60 years with alopecia areata. Some clones in this sample may be carry-over from other donors' samples. The chain has TRBV3-1 and TRBJ2-7; no firm D call. CDR3 in amino acids: CASSQAGRSYEQYF. The CDR3 nucleotides read TGTGCCAGCAGCCAAGCTGGCCGCTCCTACGAGCAGTACTTC.